This record covers a single TCR beta chain. In this sample, this clone turned up once. It lacks a known antigen. Base quality data are lacking; no much larger clone is found one base away. V is pared back by 4 bases and J by 12 bases, with 25 bases lying between the germline termini. Sequences MDHEN (CDR1) and SYDVKM (CDR2) are obtained from the germline V gene. The CDR3, cysteine through phenylalanine, is 17 amino acids long. Only the CDR3 DNA stays, 51 bases, in frame from base 1. The data stem from a study of shared clonotypes between healthy human individuals (dated by TCRdb to about 2020). About the full investigation: A few men and a couple of women, aged 18 to 49 years, made up the cohort. Per donor, leukapheresis produced somewhere between about 0.94 and 9 billion PBMCs. Libraries were prepared and TCR repertoires were sequenced by different laboratories using diverse techniques, in order to increase sequencing depth and limit assay-specific biases. For each donor, CD4 naive and CD4 memory were each given three plates, CD8 naive was given two plates, and CD8 memory was given one plate. Blood TCR repertoires of five healthy adults were deeply sequenced to estimate repertoire size and the extent of clonotype sharing between individuals. Results the study describes overall, beyond this receptor: Naive subsets generally had larger estimated clonotype richness than memory subsets. Because the study included only a small number of donors, the genetic and exposure-history diversity represented was limited. Rarefaction of sorted-subset datasets indicated incomplete sequencing despite the large sequencing depth. When several donors were compared, the shared fraction of clonotypes was around 5.1% for naive CD4, roughly 3.3% for naive CD8, about 2.4% for memory CD4, and under 0.5% for memory CD8. Compared with non-shared clonotypes, clonotypes shared by all four sorted-subset donors had higher generation probabilities. Pairwise subsampling led to the expectation that sequencing depth would affect the degree of clonotype sharing among donors. Sampling was restricted to blood, and TCR repertoires in tissues likely differ from the TCR repertoires found in blood.

TCR CDR3 regions were amplified from genomic DNA by multiplex PCR using the deep immunoSEQ assay. Genomic DNA extracted from each cell subset was distributed evenly over all wells of several immunoSEQ 96-well plates, and each plate served as one replicate. For sorted subsets, about 200 ng genomic DNA, equal to about 30,000 T cell genomes, was loaded into each replicate PCR. The purified libraries were quantified using a Qubit 3.0 fluorometer, sized with a Bioanalyzer 2100, and then quantified again using the KAPA Library Quantification kit. Each immunoSEQ 96-well plate was sequenced on its own single-read 150-cycle Illumina NextSeq 550 flow cell. In the source study's methods: The immunoSEQ output contained only junctional sequences without quality scores, so filtering could not match that applied to full-length reads. Sequences were annotated with PyIR, a Python wrapper for IgBLAST v1.9, and V/J genes and CDR3 were assigned using IMGT germline references. Reads with weak V/J assignments (E-value above 1e-6), missing CDR3, stop codons, out-of-frame junctions, or ambiguous translated residues were removed. V3J clonotypes were defined as sequences sharing the same inferred V gene, J gene, and CDR3 amino acid sequence. The percentage overlap between two repertoires was calculated by dividing the number of shared unique clonotypes by the size of the smaller repertoire. Richness of each repertoire was evaluated using RTK rarefaction, the Chao1 estimator, and Recon v2.1 estimates of unobserved clonotypes. For all TCRbeta clonotypes obtained by the gDNA method from a few donors, generation probabilities were computed with OLGA. Imported from immuneACCESS, the table was reduced by TCRdb to in-frame sequences with V and J called. These copies leave out some clones; in studies compared against another copy, an unresolved V gene accounts for under half, and the cause of the remainder is not known. Clone size and V and J calls were adopted from that table, with D and trimming inferred from the DNA. This sample comprises more than 2,000,000 clones, about 92% of them detected only once. In total, the top ten clones hold under 0.15% of the sample.

The donors were healthy, HIV-negative adults who had no recently reported acute infections or vaccinations. Every donor was a Caucasian adult living in Nashville, Tennessee, USA. CD4+ T cells were enriched by magnetic negative selection; naive cells were then positively selected on CD45RA, and the negative fraction formed the memory subset. Blood was obtained by leukapheresis, after which PBMCs were separated by Ficoll-Histopaque density gradient centrifugation and cryopreserved in liquid nitrogen vapor phase. Analytical flow cytometry was used to check the purity and quantity of every magnetically sorted T cell population. Genomic DNA was isolated from each sorted fraction and quantified by UV absorbance on a Nanodrop 2000c.

The sequence joins TRBV28 to TRBJ1-6; a tentative D call is TRBD1 (5 bases match). Sequenced input: naive CD4+ T cells sorted from blood. The cell subset or site label of this sample denotes: CD45RA+ positively selected. The TCR comes from a young man in good health. The CDR3 region has the sequence CASSSMGEAPNSLPLHF. At the DNA level, the sequence is TGTGCCAGCAGTTCGATGGGGGAGGCCCCTAACTCGTTACCCCTCCACTTT.